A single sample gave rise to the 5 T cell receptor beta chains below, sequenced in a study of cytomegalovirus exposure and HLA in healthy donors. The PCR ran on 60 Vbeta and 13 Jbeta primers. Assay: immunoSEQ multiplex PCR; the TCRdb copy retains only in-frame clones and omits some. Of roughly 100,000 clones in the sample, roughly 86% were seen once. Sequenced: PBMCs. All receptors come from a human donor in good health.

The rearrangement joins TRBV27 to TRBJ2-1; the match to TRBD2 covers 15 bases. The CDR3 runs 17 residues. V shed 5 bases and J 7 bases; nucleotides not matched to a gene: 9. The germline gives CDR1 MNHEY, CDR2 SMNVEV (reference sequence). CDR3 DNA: TGTGCCAGCAGTCCGGGACTAGCGGGAGGTGCTTGGAATGAGCAGTTCTTC. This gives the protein CASSPGLAGGAWNEQFF.

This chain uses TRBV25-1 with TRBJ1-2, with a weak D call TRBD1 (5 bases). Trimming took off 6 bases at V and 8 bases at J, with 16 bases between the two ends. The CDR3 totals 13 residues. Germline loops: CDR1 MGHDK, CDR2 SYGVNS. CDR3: CASSLTQGMGYTF. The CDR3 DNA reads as TGTGCCAGCAGCCTCACCCAGGGTATGGGCTACACCTTC.

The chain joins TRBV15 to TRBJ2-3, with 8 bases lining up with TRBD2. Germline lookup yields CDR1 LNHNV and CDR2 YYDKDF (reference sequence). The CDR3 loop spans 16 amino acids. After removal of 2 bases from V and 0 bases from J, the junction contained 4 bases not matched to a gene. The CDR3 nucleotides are TGTGCCACCAGCAGACTTAGACTAGCGAGCACAGATACGCAGTATTTT. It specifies CATSRLRLASTDTQYF. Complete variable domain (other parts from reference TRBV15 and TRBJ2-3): DAMVIQNPRYQVTQFGKPVTLSCSQTLNHNVMYWYQQKSSQAPKLLFHYYDKDFNNEADTPDNFQSRRPNTSFCFLDIRSPGLGDTAMYLCATSRLRLASTDTQYFGPGTRLTVL.

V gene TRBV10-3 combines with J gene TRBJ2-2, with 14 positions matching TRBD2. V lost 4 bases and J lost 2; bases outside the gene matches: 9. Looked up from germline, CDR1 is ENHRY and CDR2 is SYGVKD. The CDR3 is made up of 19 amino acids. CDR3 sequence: CAISGSSGTSGSNTGELFF. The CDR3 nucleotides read TGTGCCATCAGTGGCTCCTCCGGGACTAGCGGGAGCAACACCGGGGAGCTGTTTTTT.

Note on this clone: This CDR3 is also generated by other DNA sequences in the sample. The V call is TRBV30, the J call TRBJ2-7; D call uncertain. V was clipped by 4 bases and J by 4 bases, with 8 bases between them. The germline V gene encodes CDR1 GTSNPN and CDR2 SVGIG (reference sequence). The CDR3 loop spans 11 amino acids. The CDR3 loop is CAWTDTYEQYF. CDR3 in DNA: TGTGCCTGGACAGACACTTACGAGCAGTACTTC.